This entry lists 15 T cell receptor beta chains sequenced from one sample in a study of breast tumors, draining lymph nodes, adjacent tissues. Samples came from axillary lymph nodes draining the breast cancer. TCRdb re-called the multiplex PCR reads through MiXCR, storing one row per CDR3 protein. The sample contains fewer than 250,000 distinct CDR3 sequences, 32% of which appear only once. The sequencing sample was made of axillary lymph node tissue. These receptors came from a female donor with breast cancer. Some clones in this sample may be carry-over from other donors' samples.

This clonotype was counted at least ten times. A junction end diverges from the germline sequence, so it may reflect a read error. This chain joins TRBV6-6 and TRBJ1-2; tentative D call: TRBD1 (5 bases). The length of the CDR3 is 15 residues. Germline V lookup: CDR1 MNHNY, CDR2 SVGAGI (reference sequence). The CDR3 reads CASSHSRQGFYGYTF. The CDR3 DNA follows: TGTGCCAGCAGTCACTCCAGGCAGGGCTTTTATGGCTACACCTTC.

This clonotype was found many times. CDR3 bases: TGTGCCACCCGAAAAGACTCTGGAAACACCATATATTTT. This sequence encodes CATRKDSGNTIYF. J is TRBJ1-3 and V is TRBV19; D gene uncertain. Between the trimmed V and J ends, which lost 10 bases and 0 bases, there was a span of 10 bases. The V gene's germline CDR1 is LNHDA and CDR2 SQIVND (reference sequence). This CDR3 spans 13 amino acids.

Many counts were recorded for this clonotype. Since a much larger clone is just one base distant, this may be a read error. Likely a read error: the CDR3 ends without its conserved phenylalanine or tryptophan. V and J are TRBV9 and TRBJ2-5, with a tentative D call TRBD2 (6 bases). This CDR3 spans 13 amino acids. In germline, CDR1 is SGDLS, CDR2 YYNGEE. Trimming removed 3 bases from V and 4 bases from J, with 10 bases in between. CDR3 loop: CASSAGLLETQYS. CDR3 nucleotides: TGTGCCAGCAGCGCGGGACTGTTAGAGACCCAGTACTCC.

Only a few counts were recorded for this clonotype. A much larger clone sits a single nucleotide away, making a read error possible. This sequence joins TRBV5-1 and TRBJ2-7; 10 positions match TRBD2. The CDR3 contains 17 residues. From germline, CDR1 is SGHRS and CDR2 YFSETQ. Germline trimming cut 0 bases from V and 2 bases from J; bases unmatched to any gene: 8. The CDR3 DNA reads as TGCGCCAGCAGCTTGGACGCTAGCGGGAGCGACACCTACGAGCAGTACTTC. Residues: CASSLDASGSDTYEQYF. Filled out from reference TRBV5-1 and TRBJ2-7, the complete variable domain reads KAGVTQTPRYLIKTRGQQVTLSCSPISGHRSVSWYQQTPGQGLQFLFEYFSETQRNKGNFPGRFSGRQFSNSRSEMNVSTLELGDSALYLCASSLDASGSDTYEQYFGPGTRLTVT.

This clonotype was picked up a small number of times. A read error may be the cause here, since a much bigger clone is one base away. The chain combines TRBV20-1 with TRBJ2-3; 8 bases map to TRBD2. This CDR3 comprises 15 residues. J gave up 3 bases and V 0 bases, and 5 bases lay outside the gene matches. Germline CDR1 reads DFQATT; CDR2 reads SNEGSKA (reference sequence). Here the CDR3 reads CSARDWREETDTQYF. CDR3 DNA sequence: TGCAGTGCTAGAGATTGGCGGGAGGAGACAGATACGCAGTATTTT.

Notes on this clonotype: The conserved final phenylalanine or tryptophan is absent from the CDR3, which likely points to a read error. It is unclear where the CDR3 begins or ends on the DNA, so no DNA is shown, and the CDR3 is as TCRdb lists it. The V call is TRBV9, the J call TRBJ1-5. Germline V gene lookup returns CDR1 SGDLS and CDR2 YYNGEE. 14 amino acids form the CDR3, both terminal residues included. This CDR3 reads CASSGLGVNKDTQY.

This clonotype was recorded at least ten times. This rearrangement joins TRBV7-2 to TRBJ2-5, with 8 bases that match TRBD2. The CDR3 contains 15 residues. Germline V gene data show CDR1 as SGHTA and CDR2 as FQGNSA. V was pared by 5 bases and J by 13 bases, with 18 bases of the junction left unmatched. The CDR3 is CASSQTPTAGGTRYF. The CDR3 nucleotides are TGTGCCAGCAGCCAAACCCCTACGGCGGGAGGTACCAGGTACTTC.

This clonotype was observed a handful of times. The chain employs TRBV27 and TRBJ2-6; D call uncertain. V was shortened by 7 bases and J by 1 base, with 5 bases between the two germline ends. Germline CDR1 MNHEY, CDR2 SMNVEV (reference sequence). The CDR3 runs 13 residues. The CDR3 is CASKKSGANVLTF. Here the CDR3 DNA reads TGTGCCAGCAAAAAATCTGGGGCCAACGTCCTGACTTTC.

This clonotype has ten or more counts. The gene calls are TRBV7-2 and TRBJ2-1; TRBD2 is a possible D gene (6 bases). The CDR3 loop spans 17 amino acids. V gave up 3 bases and J gave up 0 bases, with 15 bases separating them. The germline gives CDR1 SGHTA, CDR2 FQGNSA. The CDR3 loop reads CASSLAGTQSSYNEQFF. CDR3 in DNA: TGTGCCAGCAGCTTGGCTGGGACTCAAAGCTCCTACAATGAGCAGTTCTTC.

The chain employs TRBV19 and TRBJ1-3, with D perhaps matching TRBD1 (5 bases). V lost 7 bases and J 7 bases, leaving 17 bases between the germline ends. The germline CDR1 and CDR2 sequences are LNHDA and SQIVND (reference sequence). This CDR3 has 14 amino acids. CDR3 in DNA: TGTGCCAGTACCCCAGGGAGGCCGAGGAACACCATATATTTT. It codes for CASTPGRPRNTIYF. Variable domain in full (rest from reference TRBV19 and TRBJ1-3): DGGITQSPKYLFRKEGQNVTLSCEQNLNHDAMYWYRQDPGQGLRLIYYSQIVNDFQKGDIAEGYSVSREKKESFPLTVTSAQKNPTAFYLCASTPGRPRNTIYFGEGSWLTVV.

This clonotype was detected ten times or more. This sequence joins TRBV20-1 and TRBJ2-7, with TRBD2 as a possible D gene (6 bases). Germline values: CDR1 DFQATT, CDR2 SNEGSKA (reference sequence). The CDR3 is 17 amino acids. Trimming pared 3 bases from V and 5 bases from J, leaving 26 bases between. The DNA of the CDR3 is TGCAGTGCTAGTCCTGAGTACCTCTCCGGGACTCTCCACGAGCAGTACTTC. This translates into CSASPEYLSGTLHEQYF.

A word on this clonotype: Because the CDR3 is missing its conserved closing phenylalanine or tryptophan, this is likely a read error. The DNA is omitted, as the CDR3 cannot be located on it reliably, and the CDR3 follows TCRdb's listing. The rearrangement uses TRBV5-1 and TRBJ1-6. Termini included, the CDR3 measures 15 amino acids. The germline V gene encodes CDR1 SGHRS and CDR2 YFSETQ. The CDR3 here is CASSLGSIYGYTFGS.

This clonotype showed up just a few times. The rearrangement uses TRBV6-5 and TRBJ1-6; TRBD1 aligns across 7 bases. J gave up 11 bases and V 5 bases, and 12 bases lay outside the gene matches. In germline, CDR1 is MNHEY, CDR2 SVGAGI. The length of the CDR3 is 15 residues. The CDR3 DNA reads as TGTGCCAGCAGTCACTTGAGGGGGCCCGAGGCACCCCTCCACTTT. Amino acid sequence: CASSHLRGPEAPLHF.

This clonotype was recorded many times. The chain employs TRBV5-8 and TRBJ2-3, with D perhaps matching TRBD1 (6 bases). V was shortened by 2 bases and J by 1 base, with 11 bases between the two germline ends. The CDR3 has 15 amino acids. The V gene's germline CDR1 is SGHTS and CDR2 YDEGEE. Here the CDR3 DNA reads TGTGCCAGCAGCTTACCGGGACAAGGCACAGATACGCAGTATTTT. This translates into CASSLPGQGTDTQYF.

This clonotype was seen many times. The chain has TRBV20-1 and TRBJ2-1; 15 positions match TRBD2. Trimming at V came to 3 bases and at J to 5 bases, leaving 8 bases not matched to a gene. The CDR3 runs to 17 residues. Germline assignment: CDR1 DFQATT and CDR2 SNEGSKA (reference sequence). The CDR3 spells CSASKGLAGGSHNEQFF. CDR3 nucleotide sequence: TGCAGTGCTAGTAAGGGACTAGCGGGAGGTAGCCACAATGAGCAGTTCTTC.